Below are 3 T cell receptor beta chains sequenced from a single sample in a study of regulatory T cells in long-lasting Graves disease. Time point of the sample: newly diagnosed GD, antithyroid drugs for less than 3 months. RNA isolated from PBMCs was used to make the TCR library. Arm-PCR with iRepertoire HTBI primers amplified the CDR3 regions for these TCR beta libraries. MiXCR, run by TCRdb on the multiplex PCR reads, gives a single entry per CDR3 protein. The data show 250,000 to 300,000 distinct CDR3 sequences, 15% to 20% seen once. These data also formed part of another study, on T cells in Graves' hyperthyroidism and ophthalmopathy.

The sequences come from peripheral blood mononuclear cells (PBMCs), collected at new diagnosis, from a patient treated with antithyroid drugs. Receptors originate from a woman in her 30s with Graves disease.

This clonotype came up many times. This chain joins TRBV12-3 or TRBV12-4 and TRBJ1-5, with TRBD1 matching over 7 bases. V dropped 7 bases and J dropped 0; count of bases not matched to a gene: 6. There are 15 residues in the CDR3. CDR3 amino acids: CASKYRDSSNQPQHF. In nucleotides, the CDR3 is TGTGCCAGCAAATACCGGGACAGTAGCAATCAGCCCCAGCATTTT.

At least ten counts were recorded for this clonotype. CDR3 DNA sequence: TGTGCCAGCAGTTTCGGGCTCGGTTTCCAGCCCCAGCATTTT. This codes for CASSFGLGFQPQHF. V and J are TRBV12-3 or TRBV12-4 and TRBJ1-5; the D is unclear. This CDR3 is built from 14 residues. Trimming cost V 3 bases and J 7 bases, with 13 bases left between them.

V usage is TRBV20-1 and J usage is TRBJ1-1; tentatively, D is TRBD1 (6 bases). Trimming pared 5 bases from V and 0 bases from J, leaving 19 bases between. This CDR3 is 16 amino acids long. Germline V gene sequence: CDR1 DFQATT, CDR2 SNEGSKA (reference sequence). The DNA for the CDR3 is TGCAGTGCTCCCAAGGCGGGGACAAATATGAACACTGAAGCTTTCTTT. It translates to CSAPKAGTNMNTEAFF.